Listed below are T cell receptor beta chains from one sample, sequenced in a study of T cell clonotyping in hematopoietic cell transplantation. Libraries were prepared by immunoSEQ multiplex PCR; TCRdb keeps only in-frame clonotypes and omits some of them. This sample has about 20,000 clones, with about 82% found just once. The sample was peripheral blood mononuclear cells, taken before stem cell transplant. The receptor set was obtained from a man aged 45-65 years with acute myeloid leukemia. Some clones in this sample may be carry-over from other donors' samples. The CDR3 runs from the conserved cysteine through the conserved F or W. The D gene is left open where the match is weak. Some rows have no size entry. The others give once, few or many, or a class for an expanded clone.

abundance	v_gene	j_gene	d_gene	CDR3nt	CDR3aa
.	TRBV5-6	TRBJ2-7	TRBD1	TGTGCCAGCAGCGGAGACAGGGGTCCCTACGAGCAGTACTTC	CASSGDRGPYEQYF
.	TRBV7-9	TRBJ2-7	.	TGTGCCAGCAGCTCAAATTACGAGCAGTACTTC	CASSSNYEQYF
.	TRBV5-1	TRBJ1-5	TRBD1	TGCGCCAGCAGCTTGGGGGGTCTCACAGGGGACAATCAGCCCCAGCATTTT	CASSLGGLTGDNQPQHF
.	TRBV6-5	TRBJ2-3	.	TGTGCCAGCAGTTACGGTACAGATACGCAGTATTTT	CASSYGTDTQYF
.	TRBV7-6	TRBJ2-5	.	TGTGCCAGCAGCTTAGTCCATTTGAGAGAGACCCAGTACTTC	CASSLVHLRETQYF
.	TRBV7-6	TRBJ2-2	TRBD1	TGTGCCAGCAGCACCCGGACAGGGTACACCGGGGAGCTGTTTTTT	CASSTRTGYTGELFF
.	TRBV7-8	TRBJ1-4	TRBD1	TGTGCCAGCAGCGGATGGGGACAGGGGAGAGAAAAACTGTTTTTT	CASSGWGQGREKLFF
few	TRBV7-9	TRBJ1-2	.	TGTGCCAGCAGCTCCACAAGAGACACAAACTATGGCTACACCTTC	CASSSTRDTNYGYTF
.	TRBV5-1	TRBJ2-5	TRBD1	TGCGCCAGCAGCTTGACAGGGGATTGGGAGACCCAGTACTTC	CASSLTGDWETQYF
.	TRBV11-2	TRBJ2-7	.	TGTGCCAGCAGCTTAGAGCTAGGCAGAACTTACGAGCAGTACTTC	CASSLELGRTYEQYF
.	TRBV7-2	TRBJ2-2	.	TGTGCCAGCAGCTTCAACGGGGGACACACCGGGGAGCTGTTTTTT	CASSFNGGHTGELFF
.	TRBV29-1	TRBJ2-3	TRBD2	TGCAGCGTTGATCCCGGGACTAGCGGGGCGGGACCAGATACGCAGTATTTT	CSVDPGTSGAGPDTQYF
.	TRBV2	TRBJ1-5	TRBD1	TGTGCCAGCAGTGTAGGGACAGTAGGGTTTTCGCCCCAGCATTTT	CASSVGTVGFSPQHF
.	TRBV5-4	TRBJ1-1	.	TGTGCCAGCAGCCGTGGGATAGGGTCCGTAGAGACTGAAGCTTTCTTT	CASSRGIGSVETEAFF
.	TRBV9	TRBJ1-5	.	TGTGCCAGCAGCGTACGGGGGACGGCCGACGGGCCCCAGCATTTT	CASSVRGTADGPQHF
.	TRBV9	TRBJ1-1	.	TGTGCCAGCAGCGTAGAACCCGGACAAGAAGCTTTCTTT	CASSVEPGQEAFF
.	TRBV6-1	TRBJ1-5	TRBD1	TGTGCCAGCAGGGGGACAGGGGGCTCGCAGCCCCAGCATTTT	CASRGTGGSQPQHF
.	TRBV2	TRBJ2-7	TRBD1	TGTGCCACCCAAAAGCCGGGACAGGGGGCTTTCGAGCAGTACTTC	CATQKPGQGAFEQYF
.	TRBV5-6	TRBJ2-4	TRBD1	TGTGCCAGCAGCTTGACGACAACAGGGGACGTTGGCGACATTCAGTACTTC	CASSLTTTGDVGDIQYF
.	TRBV7-2	TRBJ1-1	.	TGTGCCAGCAGCTTAACCGCAGGGAGCACTGAAGCTTTCTTT	CASSLTAGSTEAFF
.	TRBV6-1	TRBJ1-1	TRBD1	TGTGCCAGCAGGCCTGGACAGGGGATATCGACTGAAGCTTTCTTT	CASRPGQGISTEAFF
.	TRBV7-2	TRBJ1-6	TRBD1	TGTGCCAGCAGGGAACCGGGACAGACATCACCCCTCCACTTT	CASREPGQTSPLHF
.	TRBV9	TRBJ2-3	TRBD2	TGTGCCAGCAGCGTGCGGGGGGGCTATACAGATACGCAGTATTTT	CASSVRGGYTDTQYF
.	TRBV9	TRBJ2-5	TRBD2	TGTGCCAGCAGCGTAGCTACCGGGGGGAGGGAGACCCAGTACTTC	CASSVATGGRETQYF
.	TRBV7-7	TRBJ2-1	.	TGTGCCAGCAGCTTAGGGGGGTTCGGGGACAATGAGCAGTTCTTC	CASSLGGFGDNEQFF
few	TRBV7-8	TRBJ1-5	.	TGTGCCAGCAGCGAGATCAAGCTTAGCAATCAGCCCCAGCATTTT	CASSEIKLSNQPQHF
.	TRBV29-1	TRBJ1-1	.	TGCAGCGTTCATGAAGGGTACACTGAAGCTTTCTTT	CSVHEGYTEAFF
.	TRBV7-2	TRBJ2-6	.	TGTGCCACTCGACAGGCTGGGGCCAACGTCCTGACTTTC	CATRQAGANVLTF
.	TRBV7-2	TRBJ1-1	.	TGTGCCAGCAGAAATACGGGGAACACTGAAGCTTTCTTT	CASRNTGNTEAFF
.	TRBV4-2	TRBJ2-3	.	TGTGCCAGCAGCCAAGATACTTGGGGGGCAGATACGCAGTATTTT	CASSQDTWGADTQYF
.	TRBV30	TRBJ2-7	.	TGTGCCTGGAGTCCGGGAAACGAGCAGTACTTC	CAWSPGNEQYF
.	TRBV4-3	TRBJ1-4	.	TGCGCCAGCAGCCAAGAAGGGAGGATCTCAACTAATGAAAAACTGTTTTTT	CASSQEGRISTNEKLFF
few	TRBV5-6	TRBJ1-2	TRBD1	TGTGCCAGCAGCTGGGGACAGAACTATGGCTACACCTTC	CASSWGQNYGYTF
.	TRBV5-8	TRBJ1-3	.	TGTGCCAGCAGCTTGGAGGCCGAGCACTCTGGAAACACCATATATTTT	CASSLEAEHSGNTIYF
.	TRBV7-8	TRBJ2-7	.	TGTGCCTGCAGAGACCGGAGGGGCTCCTACGAGCAGTACTTC	CACRDRRGSYEQYF
.	TRBV13	TRBJ2-2	.	TGTGCCAGCAGCCCAGGACCGAGAGGGGCCGGGGAGCTGTTTTTT	CASSPGPRGAGELFF
.	TRBV4-3	TRBJ1-1	.	TGCGCCAGCAGCCAGGGCGGGCTGGTCACTGAAGCTTTCTTT	CASSQGGLVTEAFF
.	TRBV7-9	TRBJ2-5	.	TGTGCCAGCAGCACCGGGCCTTTAGGGACCCAGTACTTC	CASSTGPLGTQYF
.	TRBV4-1	TRBJ2-2	.	TGCGCCAGCAGCCGCACAGGGACCGGGGAGCTGTTTTTT	CASSRTGTGELFF
.	TRBV11-2	TRBJ2-1	TRBD1	TGTGCCAGCAGTTTGTATTCCGGGACAGGGGCCGGCAATGAGCAGTTCTTC	CASSLYSGTGAGNEQFF
.	TRBV2	TRBJ1-2	TRBD1	TGTGCCAGCAGTTCTAGACAGGGGGGAGACTATGGCTACACCTTC	CASSSRQGGDYGYTF
.	TRBV11-3	TRBJ2-1	.	TGTGCCAGCAGCTTAGGGGGCGTAGACAATGAGCAGTTCTTC	CASSLGGVDNEQFF
.	TRBV4-3	TRBJ2-3	.	TGCGCCAGCAGCCAACCGGCGAGGGCGGGCACAGATACGCAGTATTTT	CASSQPARAGTDTQYF
few	TRBV9	TRBJ2-2	.	TGTGCCAGCAGCGTATTGGGGGGCGGGGGCGCCACCGGGGAGCTGTTTTTT	CASSVLGGGGATGELFF
.	TRBV2	TRBJ2-3	.	TGTGCCAGCAAAGGCAGGGTAGTACACCCTAGCACAGATACGCAGTATTTT	CASKGRVVHPSTDTQYF
few	TRBV4-3	TRBJ2-2	TRBD2	TGCGCCAGCAGCCCCCGGGGGACTAGCGGGGGGGCTAGGTTCACCGGGGAGCTGTTTTTT	CASSPRGTSGGARFTGELFF
.	TRBV25-1	TRBJ2-5	.	TGTGCCAGCAGTCACCCGGGAGAGACCCAGTACTTC	CASSHPGETQYF
.	TRBV7-8	TRBJ1-5	.	TGTGCCAGCAGCGGAGTTGGGGATAATCAGCCCCAGCATTTT	CASSGVGDNQPQHF
.	TRBV6-6	TRBJ2-1	.	TGTGCCAGCAGTTCAGGGGCCGCCTACAATGAGCAGTTCTTC	CASSSGAAYNEQFF
once	TRBV29-1	TRBJ2-5	.	TGCAGCGTGAGGGGTGGGTTGGAGACCCAGTACTTC	CSVRGGLETQYF
.	TRBV6-6	TRBJ1-2	.	TGTGCCAGCAGTTACGACAGGCGGTACTATGGCTACACCTTC	CASSYDRRYYGYTF
.	TRBV4-1	TRBJ1-5	.	TGCGCCAGCAGCCGCACACAGGCCCAGCCCCAGCATTTT	CASSRTQAQPQHF
.	TRBV27	TRBJ1-1	.	TGTGCCAGCAAATTAGTGGTTAGTTTGAACACTGAAGCTTTCTTT	CASKLVVSLNTEAFF
.	TRBV10-1	TRBJ2-3	.	TGCGCCAGCACCGGACAGATCACAGATACGCAGTATTTT	CASTGQITDTQYF
.	TRBV4-1	TRBJ2-5	.	TGCGCCAGCAGCCAAGCGGATTACCAAGAGACCCAGTACTTC	CASSQADYQETQYF
.	TRBV5-1	TRBJ2-5	.	TGCGCCAGCAGCTTGAGTCGTAACAGAGAGACCCAGTACTTC	CASSLSRNRETQYF
.	TRBV7-8	TRBJ2-2	TRBD1	TGTGCCAGCAGCTCCTCGACAGGGGGGTCCGGGGAGCTGTTTTTT	CASSSSTGGSGELFF
.	TRBV4-1	TRBJ2-7	TRBD2	TGCGCCAGCAGCGATAGCGGGGGGCTCTACGAGCAGTACTTC	CASSDSGGLYEQYF
.	TRBV18	TRBJ1-1	.	TGTGCCAGCTCACCAACGGTCTTAGAAGCTTTCTTT	CASSPTVLEAFF